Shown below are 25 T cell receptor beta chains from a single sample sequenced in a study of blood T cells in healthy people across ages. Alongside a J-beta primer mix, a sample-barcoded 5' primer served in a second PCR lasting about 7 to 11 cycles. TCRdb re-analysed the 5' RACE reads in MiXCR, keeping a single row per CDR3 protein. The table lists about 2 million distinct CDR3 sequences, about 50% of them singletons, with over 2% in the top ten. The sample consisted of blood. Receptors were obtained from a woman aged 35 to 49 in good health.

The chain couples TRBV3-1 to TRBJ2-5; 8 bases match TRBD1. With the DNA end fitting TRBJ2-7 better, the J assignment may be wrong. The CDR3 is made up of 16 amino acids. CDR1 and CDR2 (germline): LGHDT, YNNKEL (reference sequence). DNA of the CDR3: TGTGCCAGCAGCCCGATGAGGGGCAGGGGGCTGTACGAGCAGTACTTC. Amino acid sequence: CASSPMRGRGLYEQYF.

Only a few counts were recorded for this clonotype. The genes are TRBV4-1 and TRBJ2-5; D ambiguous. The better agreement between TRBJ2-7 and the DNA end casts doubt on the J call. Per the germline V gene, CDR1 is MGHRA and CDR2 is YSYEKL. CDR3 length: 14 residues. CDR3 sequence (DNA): TGCGCCAGCAGCCAAGGTTTGGGGTTTTACGAGCAGTACTTC. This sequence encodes CASSQGLGFYEQYF.

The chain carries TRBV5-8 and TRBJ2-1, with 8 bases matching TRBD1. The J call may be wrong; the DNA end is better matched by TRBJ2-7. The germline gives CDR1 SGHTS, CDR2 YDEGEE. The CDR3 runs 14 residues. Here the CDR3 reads CATIRTGYSYEQYF. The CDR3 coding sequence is TGTGCCACCATTCGGACAGGGTATAGCTACGAGCAGTACTTC.

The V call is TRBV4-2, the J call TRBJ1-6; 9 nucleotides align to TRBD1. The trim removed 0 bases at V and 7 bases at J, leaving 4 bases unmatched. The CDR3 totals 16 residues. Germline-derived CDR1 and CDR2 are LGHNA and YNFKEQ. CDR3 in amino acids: CASSQEVGQGNSPLHF. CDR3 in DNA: TGTGCCAGCAGCCAAGAAGTCGGACAGGGGAATTCACCCCTCCACTTT.

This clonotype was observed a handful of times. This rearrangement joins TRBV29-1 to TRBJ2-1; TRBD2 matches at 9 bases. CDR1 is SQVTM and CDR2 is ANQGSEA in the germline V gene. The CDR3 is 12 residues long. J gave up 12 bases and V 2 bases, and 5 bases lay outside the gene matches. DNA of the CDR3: TGCAGCGTTGAAAGGGGACTAGCTGTGCAGTTCTTC. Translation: CSVERGLAVQFF.

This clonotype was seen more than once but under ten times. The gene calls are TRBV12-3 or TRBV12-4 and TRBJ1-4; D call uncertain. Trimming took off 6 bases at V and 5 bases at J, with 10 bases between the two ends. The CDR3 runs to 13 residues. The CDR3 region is CASSRIVNEKLFF. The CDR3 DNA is TGTGCCAGCAGCCGTATAGTAAATGAAAAACTGTTTTTT.

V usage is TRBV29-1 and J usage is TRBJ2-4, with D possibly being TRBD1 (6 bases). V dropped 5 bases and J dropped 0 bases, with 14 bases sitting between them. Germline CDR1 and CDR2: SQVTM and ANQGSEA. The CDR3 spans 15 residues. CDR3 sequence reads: CSVSGEGLAKNIQYF. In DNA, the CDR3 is TGCAGCGTTTCAGGGGAAGGCCTAGCCAAAAACATTCAGTACTTC.

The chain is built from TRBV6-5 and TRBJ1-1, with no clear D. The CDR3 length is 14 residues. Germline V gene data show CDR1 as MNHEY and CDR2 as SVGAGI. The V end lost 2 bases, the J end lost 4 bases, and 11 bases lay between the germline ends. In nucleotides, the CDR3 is TGTGCCAGCAGTTACGAGGCGGGGAGCACTGAAGCTTTCTTT. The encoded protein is CASSYEAGSTEAFF.

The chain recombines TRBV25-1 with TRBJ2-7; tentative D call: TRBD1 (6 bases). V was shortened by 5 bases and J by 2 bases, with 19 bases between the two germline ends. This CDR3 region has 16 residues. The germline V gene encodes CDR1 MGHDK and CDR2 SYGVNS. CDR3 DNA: TGTGCCAGCAGTTCGAGACAGGAACCTAATCCCTACGAGCAGTACTTC. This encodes CASSSRQEPNPYEQYF.

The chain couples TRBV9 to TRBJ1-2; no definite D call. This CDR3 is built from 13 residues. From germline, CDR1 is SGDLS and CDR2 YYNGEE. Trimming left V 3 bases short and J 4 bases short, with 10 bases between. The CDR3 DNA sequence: TGTGCCAGCAGCGGAACAGCGGGCTATGGCTACACCTTC. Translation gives CASSGTAGYGYTF.

DNA of the CDR3: TGTGCCAGCAGCTTAGTGGGCGGGGCCTTTTCTGGGGCCAACGTCCTGACTTTC. Protein: CASSLVGGAFSGANVLTF. The chain has TRBV7-2 and TRBJ2-6; the D gene is possibly TRBD2 (6 bases). V lost 1 base to trimming and J lost 1 base, with 14 bases between them. Looked up from germline, CDR1 is SGHTA and CDR2 is FQGNSA. The CDR3 is made up of 18 amino acids.

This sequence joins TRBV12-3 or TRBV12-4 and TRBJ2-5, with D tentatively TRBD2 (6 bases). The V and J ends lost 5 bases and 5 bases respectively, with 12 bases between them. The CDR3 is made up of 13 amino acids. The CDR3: CASSRGTLETQYF. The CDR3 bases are TGTGCCAGCAGTCGAGGGACTCTGGAGACCCAGTACTTC.

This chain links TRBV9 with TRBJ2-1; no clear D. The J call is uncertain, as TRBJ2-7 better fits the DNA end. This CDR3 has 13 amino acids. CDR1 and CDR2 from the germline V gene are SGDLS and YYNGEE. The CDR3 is CASSVGPNNEQYF. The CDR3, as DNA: TGTGCCAGCAGCGTAGGCCCCAACAATGAGCAGTACTTC.

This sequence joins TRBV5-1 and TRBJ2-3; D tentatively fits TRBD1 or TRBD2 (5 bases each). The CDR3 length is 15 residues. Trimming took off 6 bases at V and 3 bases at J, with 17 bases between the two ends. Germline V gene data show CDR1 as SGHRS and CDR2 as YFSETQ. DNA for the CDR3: TGCGCCAGCATCCCTTACCCGGGGCCGACAGATACGCAGTATTTT. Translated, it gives CASIPYPGPTDTQYF.

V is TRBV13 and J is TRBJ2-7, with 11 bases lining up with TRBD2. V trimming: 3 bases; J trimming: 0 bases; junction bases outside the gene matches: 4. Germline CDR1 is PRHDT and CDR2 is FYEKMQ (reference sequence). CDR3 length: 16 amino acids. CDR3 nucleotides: TGTGCCAGCAGCTTCTTAGCGGGGGGGCTCTCCTACGAGCAGTACTTC. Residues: CASSFLAGGLSYEQYF.

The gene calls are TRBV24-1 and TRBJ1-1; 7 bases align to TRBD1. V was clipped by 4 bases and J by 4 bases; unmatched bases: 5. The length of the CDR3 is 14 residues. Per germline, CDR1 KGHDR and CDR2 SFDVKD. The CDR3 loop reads CATSDQGGGTEAFF. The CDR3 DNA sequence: TGTGCCACCAGTGACCAGGGGGGAGGCACTGAAGCTTTCTTT.

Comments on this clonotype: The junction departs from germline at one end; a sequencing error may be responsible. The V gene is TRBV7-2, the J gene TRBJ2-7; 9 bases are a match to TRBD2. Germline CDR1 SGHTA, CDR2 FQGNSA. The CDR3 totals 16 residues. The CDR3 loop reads CAGSYSGGPSFNEQYF. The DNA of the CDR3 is TGTGCCGGCAGCTACAGCGGGGGGCCCTCGTTCAATGAGCAGTACTTC.

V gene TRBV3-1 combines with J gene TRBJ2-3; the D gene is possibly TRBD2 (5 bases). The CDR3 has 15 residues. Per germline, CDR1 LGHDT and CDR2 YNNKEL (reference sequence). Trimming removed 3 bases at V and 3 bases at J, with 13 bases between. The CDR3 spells CASSQQVRDTDTQYF. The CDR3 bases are TGTGCCAGCAGCCAGCAGGTGAGGGATACAGATACGCAGTATTTT.

DNA for the CDR3: TGTGCCAGCAGCTTACCTCCGGGACAGGGGAAATACAATGAGCAGTTCTTC. This translates into CASSLPPGQGKYNEQFF. This rearrangement joins TRBV7-9 to TRBJ2-1; 10 bases map to TRBD1. CDR1 and CDR2 from the germline V gene are SEHNR and FQNEAQ (reference sequence). This CDR3 comprises 17 residues. With V trimmed by 2 bases and J by 4 bases, 8 bases remained unmatched.

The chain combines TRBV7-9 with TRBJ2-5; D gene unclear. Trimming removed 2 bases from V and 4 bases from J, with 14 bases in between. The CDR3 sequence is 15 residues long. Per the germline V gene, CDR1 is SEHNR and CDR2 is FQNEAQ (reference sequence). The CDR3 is CASSLLPLGGETQYF. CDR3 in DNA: TGTGCCAGCAGCTTATTACCCCTAGGTGGAGAGACCCAGTACTTC.

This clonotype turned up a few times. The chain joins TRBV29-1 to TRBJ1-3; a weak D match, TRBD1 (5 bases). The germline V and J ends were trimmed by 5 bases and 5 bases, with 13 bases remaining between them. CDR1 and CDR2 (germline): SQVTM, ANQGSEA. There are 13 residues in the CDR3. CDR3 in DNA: TGCAGCGTTCAGGAGGGGACGAGAAACACCATATATTTT. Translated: CSVQEGTRNTIYF.

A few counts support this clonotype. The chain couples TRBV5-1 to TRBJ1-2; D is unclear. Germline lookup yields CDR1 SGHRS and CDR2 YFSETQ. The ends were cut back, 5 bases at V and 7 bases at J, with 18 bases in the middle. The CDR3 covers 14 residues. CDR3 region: CASRDSGGSRGYTF. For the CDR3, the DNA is TGCGCCAGCAGAGATTCAGGCGGGTCTCGTGGCTACACCTTC.

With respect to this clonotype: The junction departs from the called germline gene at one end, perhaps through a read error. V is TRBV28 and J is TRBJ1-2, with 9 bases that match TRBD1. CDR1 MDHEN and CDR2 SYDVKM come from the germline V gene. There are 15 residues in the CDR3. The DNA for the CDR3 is TGTGTCAGCAGTTCCCAGACAGGGGGTGGGTATGGCTACACCTTC. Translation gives CVSSSQTGGGYGYTF.

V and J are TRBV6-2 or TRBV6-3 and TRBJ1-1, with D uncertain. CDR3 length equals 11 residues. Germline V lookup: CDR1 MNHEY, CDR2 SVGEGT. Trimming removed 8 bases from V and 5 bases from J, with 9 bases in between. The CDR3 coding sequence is TGTGCCAGCGGTCGGCGAACTGAAGCTTTCTTT. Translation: CASGRRTEAFF.

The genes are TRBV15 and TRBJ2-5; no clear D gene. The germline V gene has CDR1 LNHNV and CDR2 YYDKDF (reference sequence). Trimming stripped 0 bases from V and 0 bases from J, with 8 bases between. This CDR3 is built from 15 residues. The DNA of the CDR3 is TGTGCCACCAGCAGAGATCGAATCAACCAAGAGACCCAGTACTTC. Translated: CATSRDRINQETQYF.